This TCR beta chain was identified in a study of T-cell memory formation after mild COVID-19. The study's findings and limits: Nothing confirmed that second-wave clones peaking on day 37 were specific for SARS-CoV-2.

TCRdb analysed the 5' RACE reads with MiXCR anew, one entry per CDR3 protein. The profile shows 310,000 or so distinct CDR3 sequences, around 15% of them singletons. Turning to this clonotype: Its target is not known.

V was trimmed by 4 bases and J by 1 base, leaving 12 bases between them. Per germline, CDR1 SGHTS and CDR2 YDEGEE. The CDR3 is 14 amino acids. The sample comprised PBMCs or a T cell subset sorted from them (not recorded which). The clonotype comes from a man aged 18 to 29 who had mild COVID-19 (a few samples of this study predate the infection). Cell type and time point are not known. This chain links TRBV5-8 with TRBJ2-7, with TRBD1 as a possible D gene (6 bases). The CDR3, as DNA: TGTGCCAGCAGCCGGACAGCCTTTTCCTACGAGCAGTACTTC. Protein sequence: CASSRTAFSYEQYF.